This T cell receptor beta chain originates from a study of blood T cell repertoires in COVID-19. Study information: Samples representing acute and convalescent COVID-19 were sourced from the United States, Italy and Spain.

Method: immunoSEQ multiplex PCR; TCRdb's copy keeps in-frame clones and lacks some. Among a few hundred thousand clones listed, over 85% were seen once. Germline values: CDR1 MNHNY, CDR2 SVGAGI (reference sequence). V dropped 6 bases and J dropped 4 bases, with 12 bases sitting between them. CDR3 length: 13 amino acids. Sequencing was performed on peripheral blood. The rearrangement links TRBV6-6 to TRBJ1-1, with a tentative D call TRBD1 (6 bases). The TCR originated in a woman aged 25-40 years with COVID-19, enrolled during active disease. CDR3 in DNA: TGTGCCAGCAGCTTACAGGGTAGCACTGAAGCTTTCTTT. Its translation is CASSLQGSTEAFF.